The T cell receptor beta chain described here comes from a study of blood T cell repertoires in COVID-19. About the study: COVID-19 samples, acute and convalescent, were from the United States, Italy and Spain. PBMCs, B-cell-depleted T cells, or T cells were the source of the cDNA or gDNA that made up the material.

CDR1 and CDR2 from the germline V gene are ENHRY and SYGVKD. CDR3 length: 13 amino acids. V gave up 4 bases and J gave up 10 bases; unmatched junction bases: 4. Original methodology: The assay estimated nucleated cells by amplifying reference gene primers. The method was immunoSEQ multiplex PCR; TCRdb's version includes in-frame clones alone and lacks a portion of them. V and J calls and clone size come straight from that table; D and trimming were deduced from the DNA. The table lists 35,000 to 45,000 clones, roughly 84% of them singletons, with 10% to 15% in the top ten. The sequence came from a human donor in a cohort sampled during active COVID-19. Sequenced input: peripheral blood. V is TRBV10-3 and J is TRBJ1-6; 7 nucleotides align to TRBD1. CDR3 residues: CAISGSQGSPLHF. The DNA of the CDR3 is TGTGCCATCAGTGGTTCACAGGGGTCACCCCTCCACTTT.